This T cell receptor (beta chain) derives from a study of blood T cell repertoires in COVID-19. The CDR3 contains 18 residues. V shed 5 bases, J shed 2 bases, and the junction held 14 bases outside the gene matches. The V gene's germline CDR1 is SGHTA and CDR2 FQGNSA. Clones were sequenced by immunoSEQ multiplex PCR, and TCRdb holds only the in-frame ones, with some missing. The sample gives a few hundred thousand clones, 65% to 90% of which show up once; 4% to 5.5% is in the top ten. This chain links TRBV7-2 with TRBJ2-5; 10 nucleotides match TRBD2. The sequencing sample was made of PBMCs or T cells enriched from blood (not recorded which). The TCR comes from a woman aged 40 to 50 with acute COVID-19. DNA for the CDR3: TGTGCCAGCAGCCGTAGCCCGCGAGCGGGGGGGCGTCAAGAGACCCAGTACTTC. Protein: CASSRSPRAGGRQETQYF.